This TCR beta chain was sequenced during a study of B cell selection in AIRE deficiency. Sequenced by immunoSEQ multiplex PCR; TCRdb stores in-frame clones only, minus some. The sample lists 20,000 to 25,000 clones, around 97% occurring once. There are 19 residues in the CDR3. Looked up from germline, CDR1 is SGHAT and CDR2 is FQDESV (reference sequence). V was clipped by 1 base and J by 4 bases; unmatched bases: 15. CD4+CD127+ cells were sorted as the conventional CD4 T cells. This TCR came from a human donor with AIRE deficiency. Material for sequencing was conventional CD4+ T cells sorted from PBMCs. The chain recombines TRBV11-1 with TRBJ2-2; 7 bases are a match to TRBD1. The CDR3 DNA is TGTGCCAGCAGCTTAGGACAGGGAATGGGTAGCAGAGGCACCGGGGAGCTGTTTTTT. It yields the protein CASSLGQGMGSRGTGELFF.